This section outlines one T cell receptor (beta chain) sequence together with its context. Which antigen it targets is not known. Base-call qualities are not available, and no considerably larger clone is one nucleotide away. Library creation used PCR. TCR sequencing of DNA from cultured CD4+ T cells used the Oncomine TCR Beta short-read assay at the Johns Hopkins FTIC core. Genomic DNA was extracted from the cultured CD4+ T cells with the QIAamp micro DNA kit. Oncomine TCR Beta libraries from cultured CD4+ T cells were pooled using unique dual indexes and sequenced on an Illumina iSeq 100. Concerning the study's data processing: Non-productive sequences were removed, and CDR3s that did not start with C, did not end with F or W, or were shorter than 7 amino acids were discarded. Antigen-specific clonotypes were identified with the MANAFEST web application by comparing peptide-stimulated wells with reference and other culture wells. An FDR below 0.05, an odds ratio above 5, and a productive frequency above 0.1% in at least two of three replicate wells were required for clones to be considered positive. A clonotype was classed as cross-reactive if the clonotype showed significant expansion both in SARS-CoV-2 spike wells and in at least one common cold coronavirus spike condition. Levenshtein distances (stringdist) and unrooted phylogenetic trees (ape) in R version 3.6.1 were used to assess CDR3 homology. TCRdb reprocessed the public reads (quality trimming at Q25 with fastp, clone calling with MiXCR) and kept in-frame beta chains. Under each unique CDR3 protein, matching rows form one entry showing the most common genes and DNA. For this entry, the V and J calls and clone size follow TCRdb and not the study's own pipeline. In this sample the table shows some 10,000 distinct CDR3 sequences, about 60% of which occur a single time. The leading ten clones occupy approximately 17% of the sample.

These data are taken from a study of vaccination and CD4 T cells after COVID-19 (dated by TCRdb to the early 2020s). About the full investigation: Convalescent patients had a positive SARS-CoV-2 result on nasal swab PCR, and of these patients, some ten had mild disease and one had severe disease. Six males and four females were included in the convalescent cohort, with two Hispanic individuals, seven Caucasians, two Asians and one multiracial person represented. Two doses of either the Pfizer-BioNTech BNT162b2 vaccine (n=8) or the Moderna mRNA-1273 vaccine (n=2) were administered to participants. Post-COVID blood samples were collected from convalescent patients a median of roughly 100 days after diagnosis, with a range of roughly 30 to 161 days. Post-vaccine blood samples were collected a median of about 72 days after the second vaccine dose, ranging from about 13 to 241 days. Culture stimuli were overlapping spike peptide pools from SARS-CoV-2 and from the common cold coronaviruses HCoV-NL63, HCoV-OC43 and HCoV-229E. As controls, cultures received a CEFX viral epitope pool (the positive control), an HIV-1 Nef peptide pool (the negative control), or no peptide at all. In 10 COVID-19 convalescent patients and a handful of infection-naive healthy vaccine recipients, researchers compared the spike-specific CD4+ TCR repertoire from before mRNA vaccination with the repertoire from after. On the study overall, not on this receptor specifically: Of the vaccine-specific clones found in convalescent patients, nearly all (304 of 307) were mono-reactive for SARS-CoV-2 spike instead of being cross-reactive with common cold coronaviruses. The study included relatively few convalescent patients and did not analyze early timepoints after natural infection. Among the post-vaccine SARS-CoV-2-reactive clones in convalescent patients, a median around 90% showed up only after vaccination, which suggests vaccine-specific priming. Although the median number of SARS-CoV-2-reactive clonotypes went up from some 23 after infection to more than 30 after vaccination, the increase was not significant.

V is pared back by 0 bases and J by 0 bases, with 6 bases lying between the germline termini. CDR1 and CDR2 (MRHNA, SNTAGT) derive from the germline V gene. From the cysteine through the phenylalanine, the CDR3 covers 15 amino acids. Of the read, only the CDR3 DNA is kept; its 45 bases are in frame from base 1. Interpreted using the paper, the treatment or condition label stands for: roughly 10-day PBMC culture with coronavirus spike peptide pools or control peptides (ViraFEST assay). The ViraFEST assay, used in the study, expanded antigen-specific T cells with peptide pools and then identified the expanded clonotypes through TCR sequencing. The convalescent patients' positive SARS-CoV-2 PCR tests fell between March and December 2020, which was before the Alpha, Beta and Delta variants emerged in the United States. PBMCs were cultured at 1.5 million to 2.5 million per well in IMDM supplemented with approximately 5.4% human AB serum and about 9.5 IU/ml IL-2, with 10 ug/ml peptide pools added. On days 3 and 7, half of the culture medium was replaced with fresh IL-2-containing medium. CD4+ T cells were isolated after approximately ten days of culture through negative selection using the EasySep CD4+ T cell isolation kit. Ficoll-Paque Plus gradient centrifugation was used to isolate PBMCs from whole blood, and the isolated PBMCs were then either used fresh or cryopreserved at -140C. Triplicate wells were generally used for each culture condition.

The sample was CD4+ T cells from blood, cultured in vitro. The sequence joins TRBV6-4 to TRBJ2-1, with a weak D call of TRBD2 (5 bases match). This clonotype was obtained from a human donor who had recovered from COVID-19. The nucleotide sequence reads TGTGCCAGCAGTGACTCGAGCGGCTCCTACAATGAGCAGTTCTTC. Its translation reads: CASSDSSGSYNEQFF.